The present T cell receptor beta chain was sequenced within a study of blood T cell repertoires in COVID-19. This CDR3 has 16 amino acids. The V gene lost 5 bases and the J gene lost 6 bases, with 17 bases spanning the gap. The V gene's germline CDR1 is MNHEY and CDR2 SMNVEV (reference sequence). Method: immunoSEQ multiplex PCR; TCRdb's copy keeps in-frame clones and lacks some. Here the sample spans hundreds of thousands of clones, 86% being singletons. Sequences were obtained from peripheral blood. The chain recombines TRBV27 with TRBJ1-6; the D gene is possibly TRBD1 (6 bases). The TCR sequence derives from a woman in her thirties with active or convalescent COVID-19. CDR3 protein: CASSERGHTSNSPLHF. For the CDR3, the DNA is TGTGCCAGCAGTGAGCGGGGACACACTAGTAATTCACCCCTCCACTTT.